Listed below are T cell receptor beta chains from one sample, sequenced in a study of cytomegalovirus exposure and HLA in healthy donors. Method: immunoSEQ multiplex PCR; TCRdb's copy keeps in-frame clones and lacks some. The sample has roughly 110,000 clones, more than 65% seen once; the top ten hold 2% to 2.5%. What was sequenced was PBMCs. The receptors were gathered from a young man in good health and CMV-seronegative. Each CDR3 is given without its conserved first and last residue.

j_call v_call cdr3_aa
TRBJ1-2 TRBV5-1 ASSLEGANYGYT
TRBJ2-7 TRBV5-4 ASSRTGDVYEQY
TRBJ2-5 TRBV6-6 ASSGTGETQY
TRBJ2-7 TRBV30 AWNGVRDEQY
TRBJ1-1 TRBV25-1 ASSESLGWTGETEAF
TRBJ1-2 TRBV19 ASSVTGEGGYT
TRBJ1-2 TRBV2 ASSARQGANYGYT
TRBJ2-1 TRBV15 ATSSPGLAGGNEQF
TRBJ2-7 TRBV10-1 ASSTSGSPYEQY
TRBJ2-1 TRBV12-5 ASGNSSGLLVGEQF
TRBJ2-1 TRBV10-1 ASMVIAAYNEQF
TRBJ1-2 TRBV5-6 ASSLATYGYT
TRBJ1-2 TRBV7-9 ASSLETGSGYT
TRBJ2-1 TRBV2 ASRTGGLEF
TRBJ2-1 TRBV9 ASSPPGGPQF
TRBJ1-1 TRBV27 ASRPRQANTEAF
TRBJ2-7 TRBV20-1 SARTAEQY
TRBJ1-5 TRBV18 ASSSRTENQPQH
TRBJ1-4 TRBV11-2 ASSLGQGAAEKLF
TRBJ2-3 TRBV11-2 ASSLNIGGTDTQY
TRBJ1-1 TRBV9 ASSGNLNTEAF
TRBJ2-1 TRBV2 ASSGLAVYNEQF
TRBJ2-1 TRBV7-3 ASSSGTSGNEQF
TRBJ1-6 TRBV15 ATSRDRGTGSPLH
TRBJ1-1 TRBV7-8 ASSQYYRGDTEAF
TRBJ2-3 TRBV7-2 ASSAPGTSGRDGDTQY
TRBJ2-7 TRBV10-3 AISRGAGSSYEQY